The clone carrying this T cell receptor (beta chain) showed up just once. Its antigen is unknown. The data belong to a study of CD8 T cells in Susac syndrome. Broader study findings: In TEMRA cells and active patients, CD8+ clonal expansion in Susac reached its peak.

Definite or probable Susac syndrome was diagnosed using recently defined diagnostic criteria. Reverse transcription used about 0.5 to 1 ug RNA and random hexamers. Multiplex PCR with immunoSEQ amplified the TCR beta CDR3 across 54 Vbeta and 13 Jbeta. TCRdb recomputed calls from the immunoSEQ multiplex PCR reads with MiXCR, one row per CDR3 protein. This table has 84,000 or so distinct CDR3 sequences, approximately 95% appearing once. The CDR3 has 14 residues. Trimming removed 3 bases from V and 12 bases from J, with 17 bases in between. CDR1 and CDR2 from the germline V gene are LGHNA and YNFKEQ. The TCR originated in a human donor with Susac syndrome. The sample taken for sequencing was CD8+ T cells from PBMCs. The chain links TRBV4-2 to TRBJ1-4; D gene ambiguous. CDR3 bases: TGTGCCAGCAGCCAGGCTCCGGTTTGGGGAGAACTGTTTTTT. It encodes CASSQAPVWGELFF.